This T cell receptor (beta chain) comes out of a study of blood T cell repertoires in COVID-19. Study-wide background: Donors in the United States, Italy and Spain gave samples during acute or convalescent COVID-19. Sources were T cells, B-cell-depleted T cells, or PBMCs; the material itself was cDNA or gDNA.

In the authors' methods: Researchers report that nucleated cell counts were estimated from reference gene primer amplification. Clones were read by immunoSEQ multiplex PCR, and TCRdb kept only the in-frame ones, dropping some. For V, J and clone size, that table is used; D and trimming come from the DNA. The table records just under 350,000 clones, roughly 89% of them present only once. The CDR3 is 15 amino acids. In germline, CDR1 is KGHSH, CDR2 LQKENI. The ends were cut back, 3 bases at V and 4 bases at J, with 12 bases in the middle. The chain recombines TRBV18 with TRBJ2-2; TRBD1 is a possible D gene (5 bases). This TCR was recovered from a woman younger than 30 who had recovered from COVID-19. The sequenced sample consisted of peripheral blood. The CDR3 loop reads CASSPQGSRTGELFF. The CDR3 nucleotides are TGTGCCAGCTCACCCCAGGGTTCTCGCACCGGGGAGCTGTTTTTT.